These 19 T cell receptor beta chains share one sample of origin, sequenced in a study of cytomegalovirus exposure and HLA in healthy donors. PCR involved 60 Vbeta and 13 Jbeta primers. Assay used: immunoSEQ multiplex PCR; TCRdb lists only in-frame clones, some missing. The sample consists of some 150,000 clones, roughly 80% of them appearing once. The specimen sequenced was PBMCs. These receptors originate from a boy aged 2 to 10 in good health and CMV-seronegative.

V gene TRBV9 combines with J gene TRBJ2-2; TRBD1 matches 8 bases. The CDR3 contains 14 residues. Germline V gene sequence: CDR1 SGDLS, CDR2 YYNGEE. The V and J ends lost 8 bases and 2 bases, in that order; junction bases with no gene match: 5. The CDR3 nucleotides are TGTGCCAGTAACGCAGGGGGCAACACCGGGGAGCTGTTTTTT. It translates to CASNAGGNTGELFF.

The CDR3 spells CASGQGSLDTEAFF. The CDR3 nucleotides read TGTGCCAGTGGACAGGGAAGTTTGGACACTGAAGCTTTCTTT. This sequence joins TRBV27 and TRBJ1-1; TRBD1 aligns across 8 bases. The CDR3 extends over 14 amino acids. The ends lost 9 bases at V and 3 bases at J; junction bases unmatched: 9. Germline CDR1 and CDR2: MNHEY and SMNVEV (reference sequence).

The chain has TRBV5-6 and TRBJ2-3; D is undetermined. The V gene's germline CDR1 is SGHDT and CDR2 YYEEEE. V gave up 0 bases and J gave up 5 bases, with 10 bases separating them. This CDR3 comprises 14 residues. The DNA for the CDR3 is TGTGCCAGCAGCTTGGCGGCCTGGAGAGATACGCAGTATTTT. It yields the protein CASSLAAWRDTQYF. The whole variable domain, filled in from reference TRBV5-6 and TRBJ2-3, reads DAGVTQSPTHLIKTRGQQVTLRCSPKSGHDTVSWYQQALGQGPQFIFQYYEEEERQRGNFPDRFSGHQFPNYSSELNVNALLLGDSALYLCASSLAAWRDTQYFGPGTRLTVL.

The J gene is TRBJ1-2, the V gene TRBV6-1; 8 nucleotides agree with TRBD1. Trimming took 5 bases from V and 8 from J; bases not matched to a gene: 4. Per the germline V gene, CDR1 is MNHNS and CDR2 is SASEGT. The CDR3 loop spans 12 amino acids. CDR3 in DNA: TGTGCCAGCAGTAACGACAGGGGAGGCTACACCTTC. Translating it yields CASSNDRGGYTF.

V gene TRBV11-2 combines with J gene TRBJ2-7; 7 positions match TRBD1. Germline V gene lookup returns CDR1 SGHAT and CDR2 FQNNGV. After removal of 5 bases from V and 7 bases from J, the junction contained 11 bases not matched to a gene. The CDR3 extends over 14 amino acids. Written as DNA, the CDR3 is TGTGCCAGCAGCCACCCAGGGGGATCTGGGGAGCAGTACTTC. Protein sequence: CASSHPGGSGEQYF.

V usage is TRBV5-8 and J usage is TRBJ1-1; D call uncertain. CDR1 is SGHTS and CDR2 is YDEGEE in the germline V gene. The CDR3 loop spans 15 amino acids. The ends were cut back, 0 bases at V and 1 base at J, with 10 bases in the middle. The CDR3 protein is CASSLEAAPNTEAFF. CDR3 in DNA: TGTGCCAGCAGCTTGGAAGCCGCCCCGAACACTGAAGCTTTCTTT.

This clone showed up just once. The chain joins TRBV6-4 to TRBJ2-1, with D perhaps TRBD2 (6 bases). The CDR3 has 14 residues. The germline V gene encodes CDR1 MRHNA and CDR2 SNTAGT. Trimming removed 4 bases at V and 4 bases at J, with 11 bases between. The DNA of the CDR3 is TGTGCCAGCAGTGCGGGGCGGGAATACAATGAGCAGTTCTTC. This codes for CASSAGREYNEQFF.

The chain employs TRBV19 and TRBJ2-6, with D tentatively TRBD1 (6 bases). Germline values: CDR1 LNHDA, CDR2 SQIVND (reference sequence). The CDR3 spans 15 residues. V was cut by 8 bases and J by 0 bases, with 11 bases left in between. The CDR3 region is CASGRTASGANVLTF. CDR3 DNA sequence: TGTGCCAGTGGCCGGACAGCCTCTGGGGCCAACGTCCTGACTTTC.

This clone was found once. This chain joins TRBV11-3 and TRBJ2-7, with TRBD1 as a possible D gene (6 bases). V lost 5 bases, J lost 3 bases, and 23 bases lay in between. Germline CDR1 and CDR2: SGHNT and YENEEA. The CDR3 is 17 amino acids. CDR3 sequence reads: CASSPWDLGQNSYEQYF. CDR3 DNA: TGTGCCAGCAGCCCCTGGGATCTGGGACAAAACAGCTACGAGCAGTACTTC. The full variable domain, rest sourced from reference TRBV11-3 and TRBJ2-7, is EAGVVQSPRYKIIEKKQPVAFWCNPISGHNTLYWYLQNLGQGPELLIRYENEEAVDDSQLPKDRFSAERLKGVDSTLKIQPAELGDSAVYLCASSPWDLGQNSYEQYFGPGTRLTVT.

This chain uses TRBV15 with TRBJ2-5; 13 positions agree with TRBD2. V shed 2 bases, J shed 5 bases, and the junction held 5 bases outside the gene matches. The germline V gene has CDR1 LNHNV and CDR2 YYDKDF (reference sequence). There are 16 residues in the CDR3. CDR3: CATSRRRTSGSETQYF. The CDR3 DNA sequence: TGTGCCACCAGCAGAAGGAGGACTAGCGGGAGTGAGACCCAGTACTTC.

The genes are TRBV2 and TRBJ2-5; 12 bases align to TRBD2. The J call may be faulty, since TRBJ2-7 better matches the DNA end. The CDR3 length is 14 residues. Per germline, CDR1 SNHLY and CDR2 FYNNEI. CDR3 coding DNA: TGTGCCAGCAATAGACTAGCGGGAGTAAACGAGCAGTACTTC. Translation: CASNRLAGVNEQYF.

This chain links TRBV27 with TRBJ1-2, with TRBD1 as a possible D gene (6 bases). Trimming took 8 bases from V and 8 from J, leaving 27 bases between them. This CDR3 comprises 16 residues. The germline V gene has CDR1 MNHEY and CDR2 SMNVEV (reference sequence). The CDR3 sequence is CASLTRGATETRGYTF. In DNA, the CDR3 is TGTGCCAGCTTAACCAGGGGAGCTACTGAAACGAGGGGCTACACCTTC.

The J gene is TRBJ2-5, the V gene TRBV6-6; D might be TRBD2 (6 bases). Matching the DNA end better, TRBJ2-7 makes the J call doubtful. Germline V lookup: CDR1 MNHNY, CDR2 SVGAGI (reference sequence). The CDR3 runs to 14 residues. The CDR3 is CASSLAVQPYEQYF. The CDR3 nucleotides are TGTGCCAGCAGCTTAGCGGTCCAGCCCTACGAGCAGTACTTC.

This chain connects TRBV4-1 to TRBJ1-1, with D maybe TRBD1 (6 bases). Germline assignment: CDR1 MGHRA and CDR2 YSYEKL. Trimming removed 3 bases from V and 3 bases from J, with 11 bases in between. The CDR3 loop spans 14 amino acids. DNA for the CDR3: TGCGCCAGCAGCCAGTACAGGGTGGACACTGAAGCTTTCTTT. Its protein product is CASSQYRVDTEAFF.

The genes are TRBV6-1 and TRBJ2-1; no clear D gene. V lost 6 bases and J 3 bases, leaving 6 bases between the germline ends. Germline CDR1 reads MNHNS; CDR2 reads SASEGT. CDR3 length: 12 amino acids. The CDR3 spells CASRVGYNEQFF. For the CDR3, the DNA is TGTGCCAGCAGGGTCGGCTACAATGAGCAGTTCTTC.

The V gene is TRBV6-6, the J gene TRBJ2-3, with D maybe TRBD2 (5 bases). Trimming stripped 2 bases from V and 2 bases from J, with 11 bases between. This CDR3 contains 15 residues. The V gene's germline CDR1 is MNHNY and CDR2 SVGAGI (reference sequence). Here the CDR3 DNA reads TGTGCCAGCAGTTACCGGAGGCCATTCACAGATACGCAGTATTTT. Amino acid sequence: CASSYRRPFTDTQYF.

J is TRBJ1-5 and V is TRBV6-5; D remains unclear. The germline V gene has CDR1 MNHEY and CDR2 SVGAGI. Trimming pared 0 bases from V and 7 bases from J, leaving 10 bases between. The CDR3 consists of 14 residues. This CDR3 is CASSYSRIEQPQHF. The CDR3 nucleotides read TGTGCCAGCAGTTACTCCAGGATCGAGCAGCCCCAGCATTTT.

The chain combines TRBV14 with TRBJ2-5; TRBD2 aligns across 7 bases. This CDR3 spans 16 amino acids. V shed 0 bases, J shed 2 bases, and the junction held 6 bases outside the gene matches. From germline, CDR1 is SGHDN and CDR2 FVKESK. CDR3 sequence (DNA): TGTGCCAGCAGCCAAGAAAGAGTGGGGGGGCAAGAGACCCAGTACTTC. Translation gives CASSQERVGGQETQYF.

This clone occurred a few times. This sequence joins TRBV4-1 and TRBJ2-3, with D possibly being TRBD1 (5 bases). Trimming took 1 base from V and 10 from J, leaving 12 bases between them. Germline V gene lookup returns CDR1 MGHRA and CDR2 YSYEKL. This CDR3 has 13 amino acids. DNA for the CDR3: TGCGCCAGCAGCCAAGCCCAGGGATTGGCGCAGTATTTT. Translating gives CASSQAQGLAQYF.